These 31 T cell receptor beta chains were all obtained from the same sample, sequenced in a study of blood T cell repertoires in COVID-19. Libraries were prepared by immunoSEQ multiplex PCR; TCRdb keeps only in-frame clonotypes and omits some of them. The table shows around 300,000 clones, with 88% occurring only once. Sequenced: peripheral blood. These receptors all come from a woman in her 50s with active or convalescent COVID-19.

This clone occurred a few times. V gene TRBV10-3 combines with J gene TRBJ1-2; D gene unclear. The V end lost 4 bases, the J end lost 1 base, and 10 bases lay between the germline ends. CDR1 and CDR2 (germline): ENHRY, SYGVKD. This CDR3 is 14 amino acids long. The CDR3 protein is CAISGREHNYGYTF. DNA for the CDR3: TGTGCCATCAGTGGCCGGGAACATAACTATGGCTACACCTTC.

J is TRBJ1-3 and V is TRBV12-5; 12 bases agree with TRBD1. Germline V gene sequence: CDR1 LGHNT, CDR2 FRNRAP. Trimming at V came to 7 bases and at J to 3 bases, leaving 10 bases not matched to a gene. The CDR3 spans 17 residues. The CDR3 sequence: CASAPGTGGFFGNTIYF. The CDR3, as DNA: TGTGCTAGTGCTCCCGGGACAGGGGGCTTTTTTGGAAACACCATATATTTT.

This clone was picked up one time. This chain connects TRBV19 to TRBJ1-1, with D perhaps matching TRBD1 (6 bases). Deletions cut 5 bases from V and 5 bases from J, with 15 bases between. The CDR3 consists of 14 residues. CDR1 and CDR2 (germline): LNHDA, SQIVND (reference sequence). CDR3 bases: TGTGCCAGTAGTTCAAACAGGGTGAGGACTGAAGCTTTCTTT. Translation: CASSSNRVRTEAFF.

This clone is a singleton in its sample. This chain joins TRBV5-5 and TRBJ2-7; perhaps TRBD2 as D (7 bases). Trimming shortened V by 4 bases and J by 4 bases, and 18 bases separated the two germline ends. The length of the CDR3 is 15 residues. Germline CDR1 SGHKS, CDR2 YYEKEE (reference sequence). The CDR3 region is CASSPLMGGGYEQYF. The DNA for the CDR3 is TGTGCCAGCAGCCCCCTCATGGGAGGGGGGTACGAGCAGTACTTC.

The V call is TRBV6-5, the J call TRBJ2-7, with D hard to call. This CDR3 region has 14 residues. V was trimmed by 5 bases and J by 6 bases, leaving 17 bases between them. Looked up from germline, CDR1 is MNHEY and CDR2 is SVGAGI. The CDR3 nucleotides read TGTGCCAGCAGTCCACGGCGGCAGTCGGCCGAGCAGTACTTC. Translation: CASSPRRQSAEQYF.

DNA for the CDR3: TGCGCCAGCAGCTCGGGAAATCGCTATGGCTACACCTTC. Residues: CASSSGNRYGYTF. The gene calls are TRBV5-1 and TRBJ1-2, with D uncertain. V lost 3 bases and J lost 4, with 10 bases in between. Germline V CDR1 and CDR2: SGHRS, YFSETQ. This CDR3 is built from 13 residues.

The chain recombines TRBV30 with TRBJ1-4; tentatively, D is TRBD1 (5 bases). The ends were cut back, 0 bases at V and 3 bases at J, with 14 bases in the middle. Germline-derived CDR1 and CDR2 are GTSNPN and SVGIG (reference sequence). The CDR3 is made up of 16 amino acids. This CDR3 is CAWSVLQGWSNEKLFF. CDR3 DNA sequence: TGTGCCTGGAGTGTACTGCAGGGATGGTCTAATGAAAAACTGTTTTTT.

Only one count was recorded for this clone. The chain is built from TRBV5-6 and TRBJ2-1, with a weak D call TRBD2 (5 bases). The CDR3 has 13 residues. The V gene's germline CDR1 is SGHDT and CDR2 YYEEEE. V lost 0 bases and J lost 5, with 6 bases in between. In DNA, the CDR3 is TGTGCCAGCAGCTTGGCCGGGAACAATGAGCAGTTCTTC. Residues: CASSLAGNNEQFF.

This rearrangement joins TRBV24-1 to TRBJ1-4; TRBD1 aligns across 9 bases. Germline V gene sequence: CDR1 KGHDR, CDR2 SFDVKD. This CDR3 is 16 amino acids long. The V and J ends lost 3 bases and 7 bases, in that order; junction bases with no gene match: 8. CDR3 nucleotide sequence: TGTGCCACCAGTGATCCAAACGACAGGGGGGGTGAAAAACTGTTTTTT. It specifies CATSDPNDRGGEKLFF.

This sequence joins TRBV4-1 and TRBJ1-4; D is possibly TRBD1 (5 bases). The V gene's germline CDR1 is MGHRA and CDR2 YSYEKL. V lost 2 bases to trimming and J lost 0 bases, with 10 bases between them. CDR3 length: 16 amino acids. The CDR3 reads CASSQLGEATNEKLFF. CDR3 nucleotide sequence: TGCGCCAGCAGCCAACTAGGGGAAGCAACTAATGAAAAACTGTTTTTT.

The chain couples TRBV7-9 to TRBJ1-2; 7 nucleotides match TRBD1. Trimming removed 2 bases from V and 12 bases from J; junction bases left unmatched: 12. CDR3 length equals 14 residues. In germline, CDR1 is SEHNR, CDR2 FQNEAQ (reference sequence). The CDR3 region has the DNA TGTGCCAGCAGCTTATCAACTCGGCAGGGGGTCGACACCTTC. Translation gives CASSLSTRQGVDTF. The full variable domain, completed using reference TRBV7-9 and TRBJ1-2, is DTGVSQNPRHKITKRGQNVTFRCDPISEHNRLYWYRQTLGQGPEFLTYFQNEAQLEKSRLLSDRFSAERPKGSFSTLEIQRTEQGDSAMYLCASSLSTRQGVDTFGSGTRLTVV.

This chain connects TRBV6-5 to TRBJ2-4, with D unresolved. Trimming cost V 0 bases and J 0 bases, with 9 bases left between them. CDR1 is MNHEY and CDR2 is SVGAGI in the germline V gene. This CDR3 spans 16 amino acids. CDR3 DNA: TGTGCCAGCAGTTACTCGAGCCGTATAGCCAAAAACATTCAGTACTTC. Protein product: CASSYSSRIAKNIQYF.

In its sample, this clone was seen a few times. V is TRBV7-2 and J is TRBJ1-2; 7 bases are shared with TRBD1. Germline-derived CDR1 and CDR2 are SGHTA and FQGNSA. V was clipped by 5 bases and J by 8 bases; unmatched bases: 8. This CDR3 region has 13 residues. CDR3 DNA sequence: TGTGCCAGCAGCCCAGGGGGGTCTAGGGGCTACACCTTC. Protein product: CASSPGGSRGYTF.

The chain carries TRBV7-6 and TRBJ2-7; 8 nucleotides agree with TRBD2. Germline loops: CDR1 SGHVS, CDR2 FNYEAQ. V was clipped by 6 bases and J by 1 base; unmatched bases: 5. CDR3 length: 14 residues. The DNA of the CDR3 is TGTGCCAGCAGGCCACTAGCGGAGTCCTACGAGCAGTACTTC. It translates to CASRPLAESYEQYF.

The chain couples TRBV28 to TRBJ2-3, with D possibly TRBD1 on 6 matching bases. CDR1 is MDHEN and CDR2 is SYDVKM in the germline V gene. The CDR3 runs 13 residues. V shed 3 bases and J shed 3 bases, with 7 bases lying between them. CDR3 region: CASSLGATDTQYF. CDR3 DNA: TGTGCCAGCAGTTTGGGGGCGACAGATACGCAGTATTTT.

V is TRBV9 and J is TRBJ1-2; 7 bases line up with TRBD1. CDR3 length equals 16 residues. In germline, CDR1 is SGDLS, CDR2 YYNGEE. After removal of 2 bases from V and 0 bases from J, the junction contained 7 bases not matched to a gene. CDR3 in DNA: TGTGCCAGCAGCGTGTGGGACAGATCAGCTAACTATGGCTACACCTTC. Protein product: CASSVWDRSANYGYTF.

The chain recombines TRBV30 with TRBJ2-1, with D possibly TRBD2 on 7 matching bases. Trimming pared 3 bases from V and 8 bases from J, leaving 23 bases between. This CDR3 spans 16 amino acids. Per the germline V gene, CDR1 is GTSNPN and CDR2 is SVGIG (reference sequence). The CDR3 bases are TGTGCCTGGAGCGGGGGGCCGTATATAGAATGGGATGAGCAGTTCTTC. This translates into CAWSGGPYIEWDEQFF.

The chain couples TRBV19 to TRBJ1-5, with 7 bases matching TRBD1. The germline V gene has CDR1 LNHDA and CDR2 SQIVND (reference sequence). Trimming cost V 3 bases and J 3 bases; bases outside gene matches: 5. CDR3 length: 15 amino acids. CDR3 sequence: CASSMGTGANQPQHF. Written as DNA, the CDR3 is TGTGCCAGTAGTATGGGCACAGGGGCCAATCAGCCCCAGCATTTT.

The chain joins TRBV3-1 (or the pseudogene TRBV3-2) to TRBJ1-5; D uncertain. There are 14 residues in the CDR3. Germline V gene data show CDR1 as LGHDT and CDR2 as YNNKEL (reference sequence). Trimming cost V 0 bases and J 7 bases, with 10 bases left between them. The CDR3 coding sequence is TGTGCCAGCAGCCAAGAGTGGTCGGGGCAGCCCCAGCATTTT. It yields the protein CASSQEWSGQPQHF.

CDR3 loop: CATSDSDRKANYGYTF. CDR3 in DNA: TGTGCCACCAGTGATTCGGACAGGAAAGCTAACTATGGCTACACCTTC. The rearrangement joins TRBV24-1 to TRBJ1-2; 7 bases line up with TRBD1. This CDR3 has 16 residues. Unmatched junction bases numbered 5, after V lost 2 bases and J lost 0 bases. The germline CDR1 and CDR2 sequences are KGHDR and SFDVKD.

In this sample, this clone turned up once. This chain links TRBV7-2 with TRBJ1-4, with D maybe TRBD1 (5 bases). In germline, CDR1 is SGHTA, CDR2 FQGNSA. Trimming shortened V by 3 bases and J by 2 bases, and 10 bases separated the two germline ends. This CDR3 region has 15 residues. Written as DNA, the CDR3 is TGTGCCAGCAGCTTTAGGGGAGGCACTAATGAAAAACTGTTTTTT. Translated: CASSFRGGTNEKLFF.

V and J are TRBV30 and TRBJ2-5, with no clear D. CDR1 GTSNPN and CDR2 SVGIG come from the germline V gene (reference sequence). The CDR3 runs to 12 residues. V lost 4 bases and J 4 bases, leaving 10 bases between the germline ends. CDR3 loop: CAWIISGETQYF. CDR3 DNA sequence: TGTGCCTGGATCATCAGTGGAGAGACCCAGTACTTC.

Here the CDR3 DNA reads TGTGCATGCGTACACCAAGAGACCCAGTACTTC. Translated: CACVHQETQYF. The chain carries TRBV30 and TRBJ2-5; D is unclear. Germline-derived CDR1 and CDR2 are GTSNPN and SVGIG (reference sequence). The CDR3 runs to 11 residues.

The chain carries TRBV3-1 (or the pseudogene TRBV3-2) and TRBJ1-5, with 10 bases matching TRBD1. The V and J ends lost 0 bases and 7 bases, in that order; junction bases with no gene match: 6. CDR1 and CDR2 (germline): LGHDT, YNNKEL (reference sequence). The CDR3 consists of 16 residues. CDR3 nucleotides: TGTGCCAGCAGCCAAGATAAGGGACAGGGGCGGCAGCCCCAGCATTTT. Translated: CASSQDKGQGRQPQHF.

The V gene is TRBV19, the J gene TRBJ2-3; D uncertain. Germline V gene sequence: CDR1 LNHDA, CDR2 SQIVND (reference sequence). CDR3 length equals 15 residues. V lost 1 base to trimming and J lost 2 bases, with 10 bases between them. This CDR3 is CASSIATKTTDTQYF. The CDR3 DNA reads as TGTGCCAGTAGTATAGCAACTAAGACCACAGATACGCAGTATTTT.

The chain joins TRBV12-3 or TRBV12-4 to TRBJ1-2; tentatively, D is TRBD1 (6 bases). The CDR3 totals 13 residues. V lost 6 bases and J 4 bases, leaving 12 bases between the germline ends. CDR3 nucleotide sequence: TGTGCCAGCAGATATCAGGGGACCTATGGCTACACCTTC. Translating gives CASRYQGTYGYTF.

The chain joins TRBV3-1 (or the pseudogene TRBV3-2) to TRBJ2-1; D gene uncertain. CDR1 and CDR2 (germline): LGHDT, YNNKEL (reference sequence). This CDR3 has 12 residues. Deletions cut 1 base from V and 12 bases from J, with 10 bases between. The CDR3 sequence is CASSQGFPGQFF. The DNA for the CDR3 is TGTGCCAGCAGCCAAGGTTTTCCAGGGCAGTTCTTC.

The chain uses TRBV7-6 and TRBJ2-3; tentative D call: TRBD1 (5 bases). In germline, CDR1 is SGHVS, CDR2 FNYEAQ. The CDR3 runs to 16 residues. Trimming removed 3 bases at V and 1 base at J, with 14 bases between. CDR3 residues: CASSLGRAWGTDTQYF. In DNA, the CDR3 is TGTGCCAGCAGCTTGGGCAGGGCATGGGGCACAGATACGCAGTATTTT.

This clone appeared a single time. The V call is TRBV4-1, the J call TRBJ1-5; D is ambiguous. Germline lookup yields CDR1 MGHRA and CDR2 YSYEKL. Trimming pared 6 bases from V and 3 bases from J, leaving 18 bases between. This CDR3 is 16 amino acids long. CDR3 loop: CASRGYLGSLNQPQHF. The CDR3 DNA is TGCGCCAGCAGGGGGTATCTGGGGAGTCTCAATCAGCCCCAGCATTTT.

The chain uses TRBV28 and TRBJ2-7; possibly TRBD2 for D (5 bases). Trimming cost V 0 bases and J 0 bases, with 12 bases left between them. Germline CDR1 and CDR2: MDHEN and SYDVKM. CDR3 size: 16 residues. CDR3: CASSLWRVYGSYEQYF. The CDR3 DNA reads TGTGCCAGCAGTTTATGGAGGGTTTATGGCTCCTACGAGCAGTACTTC.

The chain carries TRBV7-9 and TRBJ2-3; no clear D. V was pared by 5 bases and J by 0 bases, with 15 bases between. Germline V gene data show CDR1 as SEHNR and CDR2 as FQNEAQ (reference sequence). This CDR3 contains 16 residues. For the CDR3, the DNA is TGTGCCAGCAGCCCAACACTACGCCATAGCACAGATACGCAGTATTTT. It yields the protein CASSPTLRHSTDTQYF.